These 20 T cell receptor beta chains were all obtained from the same sample, sequenced in a study of Graves' ophthalmopathy and Graves' hyperthyroidism. The authors amplified TCR beta CDR3 regions from RNA transcripts. A first-round RT-PCR used HTBI primers, followed by a second-round multiplex PCR. MiXCR, applied by TCRdb to the multiplex PCR reads, yields one record per CDR3 protein. This sample carries fewer than 400,000 distinct CDR3 sequences, around 17% of them seen once, and the ten largest clones take 1.6%. Sequenced material: peripheral blood. Receptor source: a woman younger than 35 with Graves' ophthalmopathy.

This clonotype was picked up many times. The rearrangement links TRBV27 to TRBJ2-7; 11 nucleotides agree with TRBD2. V shed 3 bases, J shed 6 bases, and the junction held 7 bases outside the gene matches. Germline CDR1 reads MNHEY; CDR2 reads SMNVEV (reference sequence). This CDR3 region has 15 residues. CDR3 residues: CASSLIAGGPTEQYF. The CDR3 DNA reads as TGTGCCAGCAGTTTGATAGCGGGAGGGCCAACCGAGCAGTACTTC.

This clonotype has at least ten counts. This chain links TRBV12-3 or TRBV12-4 with TRBJ1-1; the match to TRBD1 covers 8 bases. The CDR3 contains 14 residues. V shed 8 bases and J 4 bases; nucleotides not matched to a gene: 9. The CDR3: CASLFTGGSTEAFF. CDR3 nucleotide sequence: TGTGCCAGCTTATTCACAGGGGGTAGCACTGAAGCTTTCTTT.

This clonotype was recorded many times. The chain combines TRBV6-5 with TRBJ1-1; TRBD1 might be the D (6 bases). The V end was cut by 5 bases, the J end by 6 bases, with 7 bases between. The CDR3 is 11 residues long. CDR1 is MNHEY and CDR2 is SVGAGI in the germline V gene. The CDR3 reads CASSTGPEAFF. CDR3 nucleotides: TGTGCCAGCAGTACAGGGCCTGAAGCTTTCTTT.

This clonotype occurred once. This chain connects TRBV11-2 to TRBJ2-5; 7 bases are shared with TRBD2. The germline gives CDR1 SGHAT, CDR2 FQNNGV. Trimming at V came to 5 bases and at J to 5 bases, leaving 8 bases not matched to a gene. The CDR3 is 14 residues long. The CDR3 DNA reads as TGTGCCAGCAGCCTCGATTTCGGGGGGGAGACCCAGTACTTC. Amino acid sequence: CASSLDFGGETQYF.

This clonotype occurred many times. The chain couples TRBV19 to TRBJ1-5, with 10 bases fitting TRBD1. Germline V CDR1 and CDR2: LNHDA, SQIVND (reference sequence). Trimming removed 6 bases from V and 4 bases from J; junction bases left unmatched: 12. The CDR3 is 17 amino acids. CDR3 loop: CASRRTSGTGVNQPQHF. The CDR3 DNA is TGTGCCAGTAGGAGAACTTCCGGGACAGGGGTAAATCAGCCCCAGCATTTT.

The chain uses TRBV20-1 and TRBJ2-7; D unresolved. The CDR3 covers 13 residues. CDR1 is DFQATT and CDR2 is SNEGSKA in the germline V gene (reference sequence). V was clipped by 6 bases and J by 5 bases, with 17 bases between them. The CDR3 region has the DNA TGCAGTGCACAAACGACCTCACCCCACGAGCAGTACTTC. Translated: CSAQTTSPHEQYF.

At least ten counts were recorded for this clonotype. The chain has TRBV7-9 and TRBJ1-1; 8 bases match TRBD1. Losses at the gene ends were 3 bases for V and 8 bases for J; bases not matched to a gene: 8. The CDR3 is made up of 14 amino acids. Germline lookup yields CDR1 SEHNR and CDR2 FQNEAQ (reference sequence). The CDR3 coding sequence is TGTGCCAGCAGCTTTGACAGGGGCGATGCGGAAGCTTTCTTT. Protein sequence: CASSFDRGDAEAFF.

This clonotype was seen ten or more times. This sequence joins TRBV6-2 or TRBV6-3 and TRBJ2-7; no firm D call. Trimming removed 0 bases from V and 0 bases from J, with 15 bases in between. The CDR3 is 17 amino acids. Germline lookup yields CDR1 MNHEY and CDR2 SVGEGT. The CDR3 bases are TGTGCCAGCAGTTACTCGCTTCAGCGCCCCACCTCCTACGAGCAGTACTTC. It yields the protein CASSYSLQRPTSYEQYF.

This clonotype was seen repeatedly, ten times or more. The rearrangement uses TRBV10-2 and TRBJ1-1; 8 bases match TRBD1. V shed 2 bases, J shed 8 bases, and the junction held 1 base outside the gene matches. The germline V gene encodes CDR1 WSHSY and CDR2 SAAADI. This CDR3 has 12 amino acids. The CDR3 sequence: CASSERDREAFF. The CDR3 nucleotides read TGCGCCAGCAGTGAGAGGGACAGGGAAGCTTTCTTT.

Ten or more counts support this clonotype. The chain recombines TRBV7-2 with TRBJ1-5; tentative D call: TRBD1 (5 bases). Trimming shortened V by 2 bases and J by 7 bases, and 15 bases separated the two germline ends. The CDR3 has 15 residues. CDR1 is SGHTA, CDR2 FQGNSA, per germline. CDR3 in amino acids: CASSLRGRGDQPQHF. The CDR3 nucleotides are TGTGCCAGCAGCTTACGGGGCCGCGGCGACCAGCCCCAGCATTTT.

This clonotype was recorded at least ten times. This chain joins TRBV11-2 and TRBJ1-1, with D possibly matching TRBD1 (5 bases). The CDR3 covers 17 residues. Germline assignment: CDR1 SGHAT and CDR2 FQNNGV. Trimming left V 5 bases short and J 0 bases short, with 19 bases between. The CDR3 region is CASSDAPSGLMNTEAFF. CDR3 bases: TGTGCCAGCAGCGACGCGCCTTCAGGGTTAATGAACACTGAAGCTTTCTTT.

This clonotype has just one count. This chain uses TRBV10-1 with TRBJ1-3; the D is unclear. CDR1 and CDR2 from the germline V gene are WNHNN and SYGVQD (reference sequence). Trimming took off 3 bases at V and 0 bases at J, with 9 bases between the two ends. The CDR3 covers 15 residues. CDR3 region: CASSELGVSGNTIYF. For the CDR3, the DNA is TGCGCCAGCAGTGAACTTGGAGTCTCTGGAAACACCATATATTTT.

This clonotype was recorded at least ten times. V usage is TRBV18 and J usage is TRBJ2-5, with D possibly being TRBD1 (6 bases). CDR3 length: 15 residues. CDR1 and CDR2 (germline): KGHSH, LQKENI. The ends were cut back, 0 bases at V and 5 bases at J, with 13 bases in the middle. CDR3 coding DNA: TGTGCCAGCTCACCACCGACAGGTCAGGGGGAGACCCAGTACTTC. Translation gives CASSPPTGQGETQYF.

This clonotype was found many times. The chain recombines TRBV28 with TRBJ1-1; 7 positions match TRBD1. Looked up from germline, CDR1 is MDHEN and CDR2 is SYDVKM. The CDR3 sequence is 16 residues long. Trimming removed 0 bases from V and 2 bases from J; junction bases left unmatched: 6. The CDR3 region is CASSLWQGVRNTEAFF. The DNA for the CDR3 is TGTGCCAGCAGTTTATGGCAGGGGGTCCGCAACACTGAAGCTTTCTTT.

In this sample, this clonotype turned up many times. The gene calls are TRBV11-2 and TRBJ2-7; no clear D. Germline values: CDR1 SGHAT, CDR2 FQNNGV. V was clipped by 2 bases and J by 7 bases, with 15 bases between them. CDR3 length: 14 amino acids. CDR3 in amino acids: CASSLLGFAGEQYF. As DNA, the CDR3 is TGTGCCAGCAGCTTATTGGGGTTCGCCGGAGAGCAGTACTTC.

This clonotype was recorded many times. The chain uses TRBV20-1 and TRBJ2-5; TRBD2 might be the D (5 bases). CDR3 length: 14 amino acids. Germline V gene lookup returns CDR1 DFQATT and CDR2 SNEGSKA (reference sequence). Trimming left V 6 bases short and J 2 bases short, with 16 bases between. The CDR3, as DNA: TGCAGTGCGACACCACTAGGACGGCAAGAGACCCAGTACTTC. Encoded protein: CSATPLGRQETQYF.

In its sample, this clonotype was seen many times. The rearrangement uses TRBV6-2 or TRBV6-3 and TRBJ2-7, with 8 bases that match TRBD2. V trimming: 6 bases; J trimming: 5 bases; junction bases outside the gene matches: 12. CDR3 length: 15 residues. Per the germline V gene, CDR1 is MNHEY and CDR2 is SVGEGT. The CDR3 loop is CASRGPMAGGHEQYF. The CDR3 bases are TGTGCCAGCAGAGGCCCAATGGCGGGGGGCCACGAGCAGTACTTC.

The chain is built from TRBV28 and TRBJ1-1; 7 bases match TRBD1. The germline CDR1 and CDR2 sequences are MDHEN and SYDVKM. CDR3 length: 15 amino acids. V shed 5 bases, J shed 3 bases, and the junction held 9 bases outside the gene matches. The CDR3 nucleotides are TGTGCCAGCAGTGCCAACAGGGGAGTGTACACTGAAGCTTTCTTT. Its translation is CASSANRGVYTEAFF. Full variable domain (remainder filled in from reference TRBV28 and TRBJ1-1): DVKVTQSSRYLVKRTGEKVFLECVQDMDHENMFWYRQDPGLGLRLIYFSYDVKMKEKGDIPEGYSVSREKKERFSLILESASTNQTSMYLCASSANRGVYTEAFFGQGTRLTVV.

This clonotype was detected many times. V usage is TRBV12-1 and J usage is TRBJ2-4. TRBV12-1 is designated a pseudogene. The CDR3 length is 12 residues. CDR3 loop: CASSFAPAVQYF. The CDR3 nucleotides are TGTGCCAGCAGCTTTGCGCCGGCAGTTCAGTACTTC.

This clonotype was counted ten times or more. This chain links TRBV6-2 or TRBV6-3 with TRBJ2-2; TRBD1 might be the D (5 bases). The CDR3 has 13 amino acids. V was cut by 4 bases and J by 7 bases, with 10 bases left in between. The V gene's germline CDR1 is MNHEY and CDR2 SVGEGT. The CDR3 protein is CASSWLGVGELFF. CDR3 coding DNA: TGTGCCAGCAGTTGGTTAGGGGTCGGGGAGCTGTTTTTT.